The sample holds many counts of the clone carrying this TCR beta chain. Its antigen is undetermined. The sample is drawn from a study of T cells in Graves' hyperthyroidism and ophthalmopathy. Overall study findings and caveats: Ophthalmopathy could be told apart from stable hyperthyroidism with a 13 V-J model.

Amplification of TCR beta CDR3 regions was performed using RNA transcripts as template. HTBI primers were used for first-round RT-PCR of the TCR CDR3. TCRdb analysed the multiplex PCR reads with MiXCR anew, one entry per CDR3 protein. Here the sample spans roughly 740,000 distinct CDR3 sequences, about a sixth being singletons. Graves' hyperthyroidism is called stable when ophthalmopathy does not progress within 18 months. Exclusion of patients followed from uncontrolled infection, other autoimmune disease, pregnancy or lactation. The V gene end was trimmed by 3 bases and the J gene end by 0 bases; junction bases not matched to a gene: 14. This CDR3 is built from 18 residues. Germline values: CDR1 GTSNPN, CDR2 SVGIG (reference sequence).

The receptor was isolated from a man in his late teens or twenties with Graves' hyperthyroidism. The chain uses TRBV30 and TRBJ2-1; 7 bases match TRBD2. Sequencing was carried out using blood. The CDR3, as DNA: TGTGCCTGGAGCGGATCTAGCGGAGTCCAAAGCTCCTACAATGAGCAGTTCTTC. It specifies CAWSGSSGVQSSYNEQFF.